The clone carrying this T cell receptor beta chain was seen ten or more times. The antigen remains unidentified. This entry comes from a study of T cells in Graves' hyperthyroidism and ophthalmopathy. Study-wide results and caveats: In the blood, most expanded thyroid clonotypes above 0.001 appeared as well.

Together with thyroid ultrasound, orbital computed tomography, serum thyroxine and TRAb, clinical symptoms were used for diagnoses. The authors obtained PBMCs from about 9 ml of fresh peripheral blood. Germline loops: CDR1 LGHNA, CDR2 YSLEER. V lost 4 bases, J lost 3 bases, and 19 bases lay in between. The CDR3 is 16 residues long. RNA transcripts were the template for amplifying TCR beta CDR3 regions. The HTBI primer set was used in a first-round RT-PCR of the TCR CDR3. TCRdb independently ran MiXCR on the multiplex PCR reads; one entry per CDR3 protein. The table has around 300,000 distinct CDR3 sequences, about an eighth seen once.

The chain carries TRBV4-3 and TRBJ2-7; D possibly uses TRBD1 or TRBD2 (5 bases each). Material for sequencing was blood. This TCR was sampled from a woman younger than 45 with Graves' hyperthyroidism that later progressed to Graves' ophthalmopathy. CDR3 sequence: CASSPAADTNFYEQYF. CDR3 coding DNA: TGCGCCAGCAGCCCAGCGGCGGACACCAACTTCTACGAGCAGTACTTC.